The 10 T cell receptor beta chains given below trace back to one sample, sequenced in a study of T-cell reconstitution after alpha-beta-depleted transplantation in children (dated by TCRdb to 2016 to 2017). Library preparation employed PCR. Sequencing took place on an Illumina HiSeq 2500. Molecular barcoding was employed in the preparation of TCR libraries, with unique molecular identifiers being used to normalize TCRbeta repertoire quantification. TCRdb passed the public sequencing reads through fastp at Q25 and MiXCR, retaining productive beta sequences. Identical CDR3 protein sequences are pooled into one entry, listed with their most common genes and DNA. The sample includes hundreds of thousands of distinct CDR3 sequences, with about an eighth observed a single time. The top ten clonotypes cover 4.5% to 6% of the sample. This sample comprised PBMCs from the stem cell graft donor, obtained from the stem cell graft. The receptor source for this set is a human donor who donated a stem cell graft to a child with combined immunodeficiency.

The V and J genes are TRBV7-6 and TRBJ1-4; D unresolved. This CDR3 has 16 residues. Trimming took 0 bases from V and 3 from J, leaving 11 bases between them. Germline CDR1 and CDR2: SGHVS and FNYEAQ. The CDR3 is CASSLAGEIANEKLFF. CDR3 bases: TGTGCCAGCAGCTTAGCGGGTGAAATCGCTAATGAAAAACTGTTTTTT.

This clonotype was detected many times. This chain uses TRBV27 with TRBJ1-1; D not resolved. The V and J ends lost 9 bases and 0 bases respectively, with 5 bases between them. Germline assignment: CDR1 MNHEY and CDR2 SMNVEV (reference sequence). The CDR3 has 11 residues. This CDR3 reads CASRVNTEAFF. The CDR3 DNA reads as TGTGCCAGTAGGGTGAACACTGAAGCTTTCTTT.

This chain uses TRBV20-1 with TRBJ2-7; 15 bases are a match to TRBD2. CDR1 is DFQATT and CDR2 is SNEGSKA in the germline V gene (reference sequence). CDR3 length: 15 residues. V shed 3 bases and J 3 bases; nucleotides not matched to a gene: 3. The CDR3 nucleotides are TGCAGTGCTAGCGGACTAGCGGGGGGGGACTACGAGCAGTACTTC. This translates into CSASGLAGGDYEQYF.

This chain joins TRBV30 and TRBJ1-2; weak D call: TRBD1 (5 bases). V lost 0 bases and J lost 10, with 18 bases in between. Germline CDR1 is GTSNPN and CDR2 is SVGIG (reference sequence). This CDR3 spans 14 amino acids. The CDR3 coding sequence is TGTGCCTGGAGTGTAACAGGAATACGGTTGTACTACACCTTC. It yields the protein CAWSVTGIRLYYTF.

There are many counts of this clonotype. The rearrangement uses TRBV14 and TRBJ2-3; TRBD2 aligns across 12 bases. Germline V CDR1 and CDR2: SGHDN, FVKESK. The V gene end was trimmed by 4 bases and the J gene end by 6 bases; junction bases not matched to a gene: 2. The CDR3 runs to 14 residues. CDR3 amino acids: CASSPGLAGDTQYF. CDR3 sequence (DNA): TGTGCCAGCAGCCCTGGACTAGCGGGGGATACGCAGTATTTT.

This clonotype was found many times. The rearrangement joins TRBV7-6 to TRBJ2-7, with D possibly being TRBD1 (6 bases). Trimming took off 5 bases at V and 7 bases at J, with 18 bases between the two ends. Germline CDR1 is SGHVS and CDR2 is FNYEAQ. The CDR3 length is 14 residues. CDR3 region: CASSGDTSKGEQYF. DNA of the CDR3: TGTGCCAGCAGCGGGGACACATCGAAGGGGGAGCAGTACTTC.

J is TRBJ2-3 and V is TRBV7-9; D might be TRBD2 (5 bases). The CDR3 contains 14 residues. V dropped 5 bases and J dropped 6 bases, with 15 bases sitting between them. Looked up from germline, CDR1 is SEHNR and CDR2 is FQNEAQ (reference sequence). CDR3 nucleotide sequence: TGTGCCAGCAGCCCTGGACTTAAGAGGGATACGCAGTATTTT. As protein: CASSPGLKRDTQYF.

Only a few counts were recorded for this clonotype. The chain carries TRBV20-1 and TRBJ2-3; 9 nucleotides match TRBD2. The ends lost 3 bases at V and 4 bases at J; junction bases unmatched: 5. This CDR3 region has 14 residues. Germline V lookup: CDR1 DFQATT, CDR2 SNEGSKA (reference sequence). The CDR3 sequence: CSASWAGGPDTQYF. The CDR3 nucleotides are TGCAGTGCTAGTTGGGCGGGGGGGCCAGATACGCAGTATTTT.

This clonotype was observed at least ten times. One end of the junction is discordant with germline, which a read error may explain. V gene TRBV5-1 combines with J gene TRBJ1-6, with 8 bases lining up with TRBD1. Germline assignment: CDR1 SGHRS and CDR2 YFSETQ. The CDR3 runs 14 residues. The CDR3 here is CASSLGQDGSPLHF. The CDR3 DNA sequence: TGCGCCAGCAGTTTGGGACAGGACGGCTCACCCCTCCACTTT.

This rearrangement joins TRBV10-3 to TRBJ2-7, with TRBD2 matching over 10 bases. The CDR3 loop spans 14 amino acids. Germline-derived CDR1 and CDR2 are ENHRY and SYGVKD. With V trimmed by 6 bases and J by 2 bases, 4 bases remained unmatched. The CDR3 DNA reads TGTGCCATCAGAGGACTAGCGGAGGCCTACGAGCAGTACTTC. Its protein is CAIRGLAEAYEQYF.